The sequence of this T cell receptor (beta chain) was determined in a study of response to subunit inactivated influenza vaccine. Overall study results and limits: The authors offered the suggestion that each seasonal influenza vaccination recruits few new T cells.

The V gene end was trimmed by 6 bases and the J gene end by 8 bases; junction bases not matched to a gene: 16. The CDR3 sequence is 15 residues long. The germline V gene has CDR1 DFQATT and CDR2 SNEGSKA (reference sequence). This clonotype was observed a few times. Its antigen is unknown. TCRdb recomputed calls from the RT-PCR reads with MiXCR, one row per CDR3 protein. Here the sample spans roughly 630,000 distinct CDR3 sequences, 12% to 15% being singletons. This rearrangement joins TRBV20-1 to TRBJ2-4; 7 nucleotides agree with TRBD1. The TCR originated in a man aged 50 to 59 who received an inactivated influenza vaccine. Sample: PBMCs from blood, taken 14 to 15 days before vaccination. The CDR3 protein is CSAEGAEGVVDIQYF. The CDR3 DNA is TGCAGTGCCGAGGGGGCCGAAGGGGTGGTGGACATTCAGTACTTC.